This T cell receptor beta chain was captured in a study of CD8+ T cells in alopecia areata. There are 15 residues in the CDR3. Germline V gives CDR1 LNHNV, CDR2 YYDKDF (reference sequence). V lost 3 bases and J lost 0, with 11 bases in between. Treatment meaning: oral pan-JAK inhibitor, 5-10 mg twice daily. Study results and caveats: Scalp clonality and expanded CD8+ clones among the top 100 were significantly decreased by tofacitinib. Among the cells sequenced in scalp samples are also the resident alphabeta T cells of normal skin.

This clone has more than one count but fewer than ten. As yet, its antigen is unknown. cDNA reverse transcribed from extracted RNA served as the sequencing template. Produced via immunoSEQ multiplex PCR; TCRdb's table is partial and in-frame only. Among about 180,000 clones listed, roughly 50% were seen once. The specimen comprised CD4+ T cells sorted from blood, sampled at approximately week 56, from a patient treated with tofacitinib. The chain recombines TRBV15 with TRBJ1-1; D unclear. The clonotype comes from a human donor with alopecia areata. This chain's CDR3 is CATSRSEVMNTEAFF. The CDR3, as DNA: TGTGCCACCAGCAGGTCCGAAGTTATGAACACTGAAGCTTTCTTT.